A selection of T cell receptor beta chains follows, all from one sample in a study of blood T cell repertoires in COVID-19. This table comes from immunoSEQ multiplex PCR, and its TCRdb copy is limited to in-frame clones, with some not included. This repertoire shows under 250,000 clones, about 90% found once; its top ten account for 3.5% to 4%. Sequenced input: PBMCs or T cells enriched from blood (not recorded which). Receptors were obtained from a woman in her 30s with acute COVID-19. The CDR3 runs from the conserved cysteine through the conserved F or W. Each record gives: J gene, clone size, D gene, V gene, CDR3 protein, CDR3 DNA. D genes are given only for firm matches. Only part of the rows carry a size: once, few, many, or a class if the clone is expanded.

j_call: TRBJ1-1
clone_size: .
d_call: .
v_call: TRBV20-1
cdr3_aa: CSARQNTEAFF
cdr3_nt: TGCAGTGCTAGACAGAACACTGAAGCTTTCTTT

j_call: TRBJ2-1
clone_size: once
d_call: TRBD2
v_call: TRBV29-1
cdr3_aa: CSVVRVAGSNEQFF
cdr3_nt: TGCAGCGTTGTTAGGGTAGCGGGGAGCAATGAGCAGTTCTTC

j_call: TRBJ1-4
clone_size: .
d_call: .
v_call: TRBV7-7
cdr3_aa: CASSRQAGQGEKLFF
cdr3_nt: TGTGCCAGCAGCCGCCAGGCAGGCCAGGGGGAAAAACTGTTTTTT

j_call: TRBJ1-6
clone_size: .
d_call: TRBD1
v_call: TRBV25-1
cdr3_aa: CASSESTGGWSPLHF
cdr3_nt: TGTGCCAGCAGTGAGTCTACAGGGGGCTGGTCACCCCTCCACTTT

j_call: TRBJ2-7
clone_size: .
d_call: .
v_call: TRBV19
cdr3_aa: CASRLGRSSYEQYF
cdr3_nt: TGTGCCAGTAGGCTGGGGAGAAGCTCCTACGAGCAGTACTTC

j_call: TRBJ2-3
clone_size: .
d_call: TRBD1
v_call: TRBV5-4
cdr3_aa: CASSLRQGGTDTQYF
cdr3_nt: TGTGCCAGCAGCTTACGACAGGGGGGGACAGATACGCAGTATTTT

j_call: TRBJ2-2
clone_size: .
d_call: TRBD2
v_call: TRBV6-1
cdr3_aa: CASSVGRGEATGELFF
cdr3_nt: TGTGCCAGCAGTGTTGGGCGGGGGGAGGCGACCGGGGAGCTGTTTTTT

j_call: TRBJ1-2
clone_size: .
d_call: .
v_call: TRBV3-1/TRBV3-2
cdr3_aa: CASSQDRGAGFGYYGYTF
cdr3_nt: TGTGCCAGCAGCCAAGATCGGGGTGCGGGGTTTGGGTATTATGGCTACACCTTC

j_call: TRBJ2-7
clone_size: .
d_call: .
v_call: TRBV19
cdr3_aa: CASSPGVVYEQYF
cdr3_nt: TGTGCCAGTTCCCCCGGGGTAGTCTACGAGCAGTACTTC

j_call: TRBJ1-5
clone_size: .
d_call: .
v_call: TRBV7-2
cdr3_aa: CASSSPGSSSNQPQHF
cdr3_nt: TGTGCCAGCAGCTCCCCGGGTTCCTCTAGCAATCAGCCCCAGCATTTT

j_call: TRBJ1-2
clone_size: once
d_call: TRBD1
v_call: TRBV7-2
cdr3_aa: CASSLGRGGSYGYTF
cdr3_nt: TGTGCCAGCAGCTTAGGTCGAGGGGGCTCCTATGGCTACACCTTC

j_call: TRBJ2-3
clone_size: once
d_call: TRBD2
v_call: TRBV6-5
cdr3_aa: CASSLSGETDTQYF
cdr3_nt: TGTGCCAGCAGCCTTAGCGGGGAGACAGATACGCAGTATTTT

j_call: TRBJ1-2
clone_size: .
d_call: TRBD1
v_call: TRBV11-2
cdr3_aa: CASGRTGGNYGYTF
cdr3_nt: TGTGCCAGCGGACGGACAGGGGGTAACTATGGCTACACCTTC

j_call: TRBJ1-1
clone_size: .
d_call: TRBD1
v_call: TRBV5-1
cdr3_aa: CASSPGGRGTEAFF
cdr3_nt: TGCGCCAGCAGCCCAGGGGGACGGGGCACTGAAGCTTTCTTT

j_call: TRBJ1-1
clone_size: .
d_call: TRBD1
v_call: TRBV5-1
cdr3_aa: CASSLGGQGKTTEAFF
cdr3_nt: TGCGCCAGCAGCTTGGGGGGACAGGGTAAAACAACTGAAGCTTTCTTT

j_call: TRBJ2-2
clone_size: .
d_call: TRBD2
v_call: TRBV9
cdr3_aa: CASSTTSGGATGELFF
cdr3_nt: TGTGCCAGCAGCACGACTAGCGGGGGAGCCACCGGGGAGCTGTTTTTT

j_call: TRBJ1-2
clone_size: .
d_call: .
v_call: TRBV29-1
cdr3_aa: CSVPGTLGYGYTF
cdr3_nt: TGCAGCGTTCCCGGGACACTCGGCTATGGCTACACCTTC

j_call: TRBJ2-5
clone_size: .
d_call: TRBD1
v_call: TRBV4-1
cdr3_aa: CASSQETGGFETQYF
cdr3_nt: TGCGCCAGCAGCCAAGAGACAGGGGGTTTTGAGACCCAGTACTTC

j_call: TRBJ1-4
clone_size: .
d_call: .
v_call: TRBV6-6
cdr3_aa: CASMGRVNEKLFF
cdr3_nt: TGTGCCAGCATGGGTCGGGTTAATGAAAAACTGTTTTTT

j_call: TRBJ1-3
clone_size: .
d_call: .
v_call: TRBV10-3
cdr3_aa: CAISEMVGLGGSGNTIYF
cdr3_nt: TGTGCCATCAGTGAAATGGTTGGGTTGGGGGGCTCTGGAAACACCATATATTTT

j_call: TRBJ2-7
clone_size: once
d_call: .
v_call: TRBV6-5
cdr3_aa: CASNKGTHEQYF
cdr3_nt: TGTGCCAGCAATAAGGGGACTCACGAGCAGTACTTC

j_call: TRBJ1-5
clone_size: .
d_call: .
v_call: TRBV2
cdr3_aa: CASRSRQGNQPQHF
cdr3_nt: TGTGCCAGCAGATCCAGACAGGGCAATCAGCCCCAGCATTTT

j_call: TRBJ1-5
clone_size: .
d_call: .
v_call: TRBV4-1
cdr3_aa: CASSQGHASVSNQPQHF
cdr3_nt: TGCGCCAGCAGCCAAGGACATGCTTCGGTGAGCAATCAGCCCCAGCATTTT

j_call: TRBJ1-5
clone_size: .
d_call: .
v_call: TRBV25-1
cdr3_aa: CASSDGEGSGNQPQHF
cdr3_nt: TGTGCCAGCAGTGATGGTGAGGGATCGGGCAATCAGCCCCAGCATTTT

j_call: TRBJ2-2
clone_size: once
d_call: .
v_call: TRBV29-1
cdr3_aa: CSVVRGTGTGELFF
cdr3_nt: TGCAGCGTTGTAAGAGGAACGGGAACCGGGGAGCTGTTTTTT

j_call: TRBJ1-2
clone_size: .
d_call: .
v_call: TRBV7-2
cdr3_aa: CASSQQGFYGYTF
cdr3_nt: TGTGCCAGCAGCCAACAGGGTTTCTATGGCTACACCTTC

j_call: TRBJ1-4
clone_size: once
d_call: .
v_call: TRBV6-5
cdr3_aa: CASRTRVVEKLFF
cdr3_nt: TGTGCCAGCCGAACCAGGGTGGTTGAAAAACTGTTTTTT

j_call: TRBJ2-1
clone_size: .
d_call: .
v_call: TRBV6-5
cdr3_aa: CASSPGNRQWEQFF
cdr3_nt: TGTGCCAGCAGTCCAGGGAATCGGCAATGGGAGCAGTTCTTC

j_call: TRBJ1-4
clone_size: .
d_call: .
v_call: TRBV11-2
cdr3_aa: CASSLQGLTNEKLFF
cdr3_nt: TGTGCCAGCAGCTTACAGGGGTTAACTAATGAAAAACTGTTTTTT

j_call: TRBJ2-1
clone_size: .
d_call: TRBD2
v_call: TRBV5-6
cdr3_aa: CASSSLAGGLNEQFF
cdr3_nt: TGTGCCAGCAGCTCCCTAGCGGGGGGGCTCAATGAGCAGTTCTTC

j_call: TRBJ1-2
clone_size: .
d_call: .
v_call: TRBV19
cdr3_aa: CASSTNNYGYTF
cdr3_nt: TGTGCCAGTAGTACAAATAACTATGGCTACACCTTC

j_call: TRBJ2-3
clone_size: .
d_call: TRBD2
v_call: TRBV4-1
cdr3_aa: CASSQDLPGLAGTTDTQYF
cdr3_nt: TGCGCCAGCAGCCAAGACTTGCCGGGACTAGCGGGGACCACAGATACGCAGTATTTT

j_call: TRBJ1-1
clone_size: .
d_call: .
v_call: TRBV29-1
cdr3_aa: CSVSALHPEAFF
cdr3_nt: TGCAGCGTTTCAGCACTACATCCTGAAGCTTTCTTT

j_call: TRBJ2-4
clone_size: .
d_call: TRBD1
v_call: TRBV27
cdr3_aa: CASSLDREENIQYF
cdr3_nt: TGTGCCAGCAGTTTGGACAGGGAGGAAAACATTCAGTACTTC

j_call: TRBJ1-1
clone_size: .
d_call: .
v_call: TRBV4-1
cdr3_aa: CASSQGSGSRNTEAFF
cdr3_nt: TGCGCCAGCAGCCAAGGCTCGGGAAGCCGGAACACTGAAGCTTTCTTT

j_call: TRBJ1-5
clone_size: .
d_call: .
v_call: TRBV28
cdr3_aa: CASSLYSLNQPQHF
cdr3_nt: TGTGCCAGCAGTTTATACAGCCTCAATCAGCCCCAGCATTTT

j_call: TRBJ2-2
clone_size: .
d_call: TRBD1
v_call: TRBV3-1/TRBV3-2
cdr3_aa: CASSPQGTNTGELFF
cdr3_nt: TGTGCCAGCAGCCCACAGGGGACCAACACCGGGGAGCTGTTTTTT

j_call: TRBJ2-7
clone_size: .
d_call: TRBD1
v_call: TRBV29-1
cdr3_aa: CSVTGQGAPYEQYF
cdr3_nt: TGCAGCGTGACGGGACAGGGGGCCCCCTACGAGCAGTACTTC

j_call: TRBJ1-1
clone_size: .
d_call: TRBD1
v_call: TRBV5-1
cdr3_aa: CASSPPTGGDTEAFF
cdr3_nt: TGCGCCAGCAGCCCACCGACAGGGGGAGACACTGAAGCTTTCTTT

j_call: TRBJ2-7
clone_size: .
d_call: .
v_call: TRBV9
cdr3_aa: CASSENRVGYEQYF
cdr3_nt: TGTGCCAGCAGCGAAAACAGGGTAGGCTACGAGCAGTACTTC

j_call: TRBJ1-2
clone_size: .
d_call: .
v_call: TRBV27
cdr3_aa: CASSFEPLGGYTF
cdr3_nt: TGTGCCAGCAGTTTTGAGCCCCTCGGGGGCTACACCTTC

j_call: TRBJ1-1
clone_size: .
d_call: .
v_call: TRBV4-3
cdr3_aa: CASSPGVTANTEAFF
cdr3_nt: TGCGCCAGCAGTCCAGGGGTGACAGCGAACACTGAAGCTTTCTTT

j_call: TRBJ1-2
clone_size: once
d_call: .
v_call: TRBV13
cdr3_aa: CASSSEAQVRYTF
cdr3_nt: TGTGCCAGCAGCTCTGAGGCCCAAGTACGCTACACCTTC

j_call: TRBJ2-3
clone_size: .
d_call: TRBD1
v_call: TRBV24-1
cdr3_aa: CATSDFGDRGLADTQYF
cdr3_nt: TGTGCCACCAGTGATTTCGGGGACAGGGGGCTGGCAGATACGCAGTATTTT

j_call: TRBJ2-7
clone_size: .
d_call: .
v_call: TRBV28
cdr3_aa: CASKTATYEQYF
cdr3_nt: TGTGCCAGCAAAACAGCTACCTACGAGCAGTACTTC

j_call: TRBJ2-7
clone_size: .
d_call: TRBD1
v_call: TRBV7-8
cdr3_aa: CASSFFTGTANSYEQYF
cdr3_nt: TGTGCCAGCAGCTTTTTTACCGGGACAGCGAACTCCTACGAGCAGTACTTC

j_call: TRBJ2-5
clone_size: .
d_call: .
v_call: TRBV7-9
cdr3_aa: CASSFLQPQETQYF
cdr3_nt: TGTGCCAGCAGCTTTTTACAACCCCAAGAGACCCAGTACTTC

j_call: TRBJ2-2
clone_size: .
d_call: .
v_call: TRBV9
cdr3_aa: CASGEGGGSNTGELFF
cdr3_nt: TGTGCCAGCGGTGAGGGGGGAGGGTCCAACACCGGGGAGCTGTTTTTT

j_call: TRBJ1-2
clone_size: .
d_call: TRBD1
v_call: TRBV13
cdr3_aa: CASSTQPGQGGGYTF
cdr3_nt: TGTGCCAGCAGCACCCAGCCGGGACAGGGGGGTGGCTACACCTTC

j_call: TRBJ2-5
clone_size: .
d_call: TRBD2
v_call: TRBV5-1
cdr3_aa: CASRLGLAGDQETQYF
cdr3_nt: TGCGCCAGCAGATTGGGACTAGCGGGCGATCAAGAGACCCAGTACTTC

j_call: TRBJ1-3
clone_size: .
d_call: TRBD1
v_call: TRBV5-5
cdr3_aa: CASSLTTGGIGNTIYF
cdr3_nt: TGTGCCAGCAGCTTGACGACAGGGGGTATTGGAAACACCATATATTTT

j_call: TRBJ1-1
clone_size: .
d_call: .
v_call: TRBV5-1
cdr3_aa: CASSLGSSEAFF
cdr3_nt: TGCGCCAGCAGCTTGGGTTCCTCTGAAGCTTTCTTT

j_call: TRBJ1-3
clone_size: few
d_call: .
v_call: TRBV9
cdr3_aa: CASSVGGGTSGNTIYF
cdr3_nt: TGTGCCAGCAGCGTAGGGGGCGGAACCTCTGGAAACACCATATATTTT

j_call: TRBJ2-3
clone_size: .
d_call: .
v_call: TRBV11-2
cdr3_aa: CASSLVSRLTDTQYF
cdr3_nt: TGTGCCAGCAGCTTAGTATCCAGGCTCACAGATACGCAGTATTTT

j_call: TRBJ2-2
clone_size: few
d_call: .
v_call: TRBV4-1
cdr3_aa: CASSQVRGSNTGELFF
cdr3_nt: TGCGCCAGCAGCCAAGTTAGGGGGTCGAACACCGGGGAGCTGTTTTTT

j_call: TRBJ2-3
clone_size: .
d_call: TRBD2
v_call: TRBV18
cdr3_aa: CASSPSAGGNTDTQYF
cdr3_nt: TGTGCCAGCTCACCATCGGCGGGGGGGAACACAGATACGCAGTATTTT

j_call: TRBJ1-2
clone_size: .
d_call: TRBD1
v_call: TRBV7-8
cdr3_aa: CASSLGQGASGYTF
cdr3_nt: TGTGCCAGCAGCCTGGGACAGGGGGCCAGTGGCTACACCTTC